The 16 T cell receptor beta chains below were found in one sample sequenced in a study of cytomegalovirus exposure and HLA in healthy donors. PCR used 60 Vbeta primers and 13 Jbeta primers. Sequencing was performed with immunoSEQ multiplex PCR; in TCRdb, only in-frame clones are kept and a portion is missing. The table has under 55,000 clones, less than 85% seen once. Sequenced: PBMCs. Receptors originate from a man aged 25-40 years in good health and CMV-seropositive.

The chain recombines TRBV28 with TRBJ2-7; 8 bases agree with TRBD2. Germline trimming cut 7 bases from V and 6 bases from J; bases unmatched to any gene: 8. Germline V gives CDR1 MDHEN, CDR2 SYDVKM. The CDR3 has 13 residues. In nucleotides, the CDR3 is TGTGCCAGCACCACGGGGGGGTTCTCCGAGCAGTACTTC. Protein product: CASTTGGFSEQYF.

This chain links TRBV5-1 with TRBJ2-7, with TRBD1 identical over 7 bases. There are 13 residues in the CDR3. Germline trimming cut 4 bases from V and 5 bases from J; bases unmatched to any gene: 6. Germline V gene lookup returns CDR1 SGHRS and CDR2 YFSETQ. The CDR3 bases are TGCGCCAGCAGCAACGACAGGGTCGACGAGCAGTACTTC. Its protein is CASSNDRVDEQYF.

CDR3 residues: CAWSGQGGEGYTF. For the CDR3, the DNA is TGTGCCTGGAGTGGTCAGGGCGGCGAGGGCTACACCTTC. V and J are TRBV30 and TRBJ1-2; D possibly corresponds to TRBD1 (5 bases). The V end was cut by 1 base, the J end by 8 bases, with 14 bases between. CDR3 length equals 13 residues. Germline assignment: CDR1 GTSNPN and CDR2 SVGIG (reference sequence).

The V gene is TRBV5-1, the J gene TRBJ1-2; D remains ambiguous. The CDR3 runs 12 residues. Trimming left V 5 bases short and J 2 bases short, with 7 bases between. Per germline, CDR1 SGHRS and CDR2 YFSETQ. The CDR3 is CASREVNYGYTF. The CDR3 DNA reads TGCGCCAGCAGGGAGGTAAACTATGGCTACACCTTC.

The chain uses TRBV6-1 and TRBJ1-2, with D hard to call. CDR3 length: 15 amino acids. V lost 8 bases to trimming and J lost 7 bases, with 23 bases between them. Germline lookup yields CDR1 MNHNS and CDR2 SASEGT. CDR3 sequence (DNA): TGTGCCAGCTCCCTAGTGGCAGTCGGCCTCTTTGGCTACACCTTC. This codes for CASSLVAVGLFGYTF.

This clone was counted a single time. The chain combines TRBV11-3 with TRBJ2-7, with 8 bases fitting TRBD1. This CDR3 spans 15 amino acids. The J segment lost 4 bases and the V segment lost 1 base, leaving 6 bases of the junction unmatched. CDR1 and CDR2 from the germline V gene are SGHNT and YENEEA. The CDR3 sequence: CASSLASGGVYEQYF. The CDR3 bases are TGTGCCAGCAGCTTAGCCTCAGGGGGCGTATACGAGCAGTACTTC. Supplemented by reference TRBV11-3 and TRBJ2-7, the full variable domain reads EAGVVQSPRYKIIEKKQPVAFWCNPISGHNTLYWYLQNLGQGPELLIRYENEEAVDDSQLPKDRFSAERLKGVDSTLKIQPAELGDSAVYLCASSLASGGVYEQYFGPGTRLTVT.

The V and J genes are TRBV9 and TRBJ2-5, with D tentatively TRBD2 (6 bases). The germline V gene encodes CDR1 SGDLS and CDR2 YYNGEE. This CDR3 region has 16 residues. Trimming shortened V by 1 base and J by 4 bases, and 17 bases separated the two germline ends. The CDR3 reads CASSVPPSGSPETQYF. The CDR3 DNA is TGTGCCAGCAGCGTACCCCCGAGCGGGTCCCCAGAGACCCAGTACTTC.

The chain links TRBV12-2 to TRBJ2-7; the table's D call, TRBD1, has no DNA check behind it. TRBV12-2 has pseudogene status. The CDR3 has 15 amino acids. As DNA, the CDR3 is TGTGCAAGTCGCTTAGCTAGACAAACCTCCTACGAGCAGTACTTC. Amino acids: CASRLARQTSYEQYF.

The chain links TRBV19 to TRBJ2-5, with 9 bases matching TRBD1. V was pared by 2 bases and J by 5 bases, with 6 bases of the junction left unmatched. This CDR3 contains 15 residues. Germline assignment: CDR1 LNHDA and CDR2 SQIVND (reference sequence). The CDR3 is CASSIRTGDWETQYF. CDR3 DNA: TGTGCCAGTAGTATAAGGACAGGGGACTGGGAGACCCAGTACTTC.

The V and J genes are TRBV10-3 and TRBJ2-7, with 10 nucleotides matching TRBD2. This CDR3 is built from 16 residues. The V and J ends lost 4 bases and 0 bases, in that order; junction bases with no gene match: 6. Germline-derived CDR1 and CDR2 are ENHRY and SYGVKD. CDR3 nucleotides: TGTGCCATCAGTGGCATAGCGGGGGGCAACTCCTACGAGCAGTACTTC. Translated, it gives CAISGIAGGNSYEQYF.

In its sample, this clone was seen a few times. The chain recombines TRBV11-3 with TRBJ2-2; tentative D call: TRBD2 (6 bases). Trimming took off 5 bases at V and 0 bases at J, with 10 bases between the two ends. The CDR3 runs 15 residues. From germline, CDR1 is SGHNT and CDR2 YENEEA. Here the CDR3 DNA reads TGTGCCAGCAGCCCCAGGAGGGCGAACACCGGGGAGCTGTTTTTT. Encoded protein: CASSPRRANTGELFF.

The CDR3 loop is CASSHPSVVYEQYF. For the CDR3, the DNA is TGCGCCAGCAGCCATCCAAGCGTCGTTTACGAGCAGTACTTC. The V call is TRBV4-1, the J call TRBJ2-7; D is unresolved. In germline, CDR1 is MGHRA, CDR2 YSYEKL. The CDR3 contains 14 residues. V was clipped by 3 bases and J by 4 bases, with 13 bases between them.

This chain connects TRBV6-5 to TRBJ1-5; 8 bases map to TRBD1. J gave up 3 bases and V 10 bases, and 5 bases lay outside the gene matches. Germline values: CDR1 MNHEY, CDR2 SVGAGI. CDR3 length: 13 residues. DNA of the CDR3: TGTGCCACAGACAGGGGCGACAATCAGCCCCAGCATTTT. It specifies CATDRGDNQPQHF.

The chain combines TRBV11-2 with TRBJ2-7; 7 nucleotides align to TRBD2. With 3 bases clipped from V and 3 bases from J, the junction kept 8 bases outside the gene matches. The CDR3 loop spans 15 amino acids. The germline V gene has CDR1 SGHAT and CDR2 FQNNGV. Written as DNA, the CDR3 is TGTGCCAGCAGCTTTGGTCGCGGGGGTAGCTACGAGCAGTACTTC. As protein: CASSFGRGGSYEQYF. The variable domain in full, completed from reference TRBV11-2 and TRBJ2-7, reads EAGVAQSPRYKIIEKRQSVAFWCNPISGHATLYWYQQILGQGPKLLIQFQNNGVVDDSQLPKDRFSAERLKGVDSTLKIQPAKLEDSAVYLCASSFGRGGSYEQYFGPGTRLTVT.

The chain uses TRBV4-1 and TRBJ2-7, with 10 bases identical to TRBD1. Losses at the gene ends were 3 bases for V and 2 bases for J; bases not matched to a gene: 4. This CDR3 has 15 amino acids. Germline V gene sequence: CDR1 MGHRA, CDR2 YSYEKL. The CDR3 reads CASSHTGTGAYEQYF. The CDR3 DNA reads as TGCGCCAGCAGCCATACCGGGACAGGGGCCTACGAGCAGTACTTC.

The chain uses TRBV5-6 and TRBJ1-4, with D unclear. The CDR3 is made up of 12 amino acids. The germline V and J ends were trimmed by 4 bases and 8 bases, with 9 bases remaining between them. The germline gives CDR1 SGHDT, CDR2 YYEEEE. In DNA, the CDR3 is TGTGCCAGCAGCCCCGCGGGGGAAAAACTGTTTTTT. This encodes CASSPAGEKLFF.